Sequencing of this TCR beta chain was carried out in a study of tumor and adjacent non-tumor tissue in lung cancer. Background on the study: Samples averaged roughly 4.2 million productive TCRbeta reads each.

No cell sorting was done before RNA was extracted from the tissue. Between August and November 2014, newly diagnosed, chemotherapy-naive lung cancer patients underwent thoracic surgery in China. Concerning this clonotype: Antigen specificity is unknown. One junction end disagrees with the germline gene, perhaps due to a read error.

Whole-study results and caveats: Tumor tissue had significantly higher TCR diversity than normal lung.

Germline V CDR1 and CDR2: SGHAT, FQNNGV. There are 14 residues in the CDR3. TCRbeta libraries were built with three rounds of nested PCR, modified from ARM-PCR. A single record per CDR3 protein comes from TCRdb applying MiXCR to the multiplex PCR reads. Among roughly 220,000 distinct CDR3 sequences listed, 70% to 75% were seen once. The sequence was obtained from a man between 60 and 75 years old with non-small cell lung cancer. The chain has TRBV11-2 and TRBJ2-6; no clear D gene. The sequencing input was lung tumor tissue. This CDR3 is CSSNPISGPNVLTF. In DNA, the CDR3 is TGTTCCAGCAATCCTATCTCTGGGCCCAACGTACTGACTTTC.